Here is one T cell receptor (beta chain) with its context. The data were produced by immunoSEQ multiplex PCR, yet TCRdb's version contains in-frame clones alone and is incomplete. Among some 6,500 clones listed, roughly 9.1% were seen once. Germline V lookup: CDR1 MGHRA, CDR2 YSYEKL. The CDR3 has 15 amino acids. V dropped 6 bases and J dropped 0 bases, with 12 bases sitting between them. The data were obtained in a study of tumour-infiltrating T cells in Burkitt lymphoma. For the study at large: Repertoire clonality predicted overall and progression-free survival.

The material sequenced was tumor tissue. V is TRBV4-1 and J is TRBJ1-3; no clear D gene. The source of this sequence is a human donor with diffuse large B-cell lymphoma. The CDR3 DNA sequence: TGCGCCAGCAGTTCCGACGGCTACTCTGGAAACACCATATATTTT. Translation: CASSSDGYSGNTIYF.